Sequencing of this T cell receptor beta chain was carried out in a study of T cells after yellow fever vaccination. Overall study context: The fractions with low cell numbers were processed using SMART-Seq v4 Ultra Low Input.

This clonotype was recorded a few times. Trimming cost V 8 bases and J 1 base, with 21 bases left between them. This CDR3 has 17 residues. CDR1 WSHSY and CDR2 SAAADI come from the germline V gene. TCRdb passed the 5' RACE reads through MiXCR, listing each CDR3 protein once. Found here are approximately 450,000 distinct CDR3 sequences, approximately 19% of them singletons; the top ten hold 15% to 20%. The material was PBMCs, obtained before the yellow fever booster vaccination. V gene TRBV10-2 combines with J gene TRBJ2-1, with D perhaps assigned TRBD1 or TRBD2 (6 bases each). The receptor's source is a man between 18 and 29 years old who received the YFV17D yellow fever vaccine. CDR3 coding DNA: TGCGCCAGCGTGTCCCGCGGGAAGGGGGGATCCTACAATGAGCAGTTCTTC. Amino acids: CASVSRGKGGSYNEQFF.